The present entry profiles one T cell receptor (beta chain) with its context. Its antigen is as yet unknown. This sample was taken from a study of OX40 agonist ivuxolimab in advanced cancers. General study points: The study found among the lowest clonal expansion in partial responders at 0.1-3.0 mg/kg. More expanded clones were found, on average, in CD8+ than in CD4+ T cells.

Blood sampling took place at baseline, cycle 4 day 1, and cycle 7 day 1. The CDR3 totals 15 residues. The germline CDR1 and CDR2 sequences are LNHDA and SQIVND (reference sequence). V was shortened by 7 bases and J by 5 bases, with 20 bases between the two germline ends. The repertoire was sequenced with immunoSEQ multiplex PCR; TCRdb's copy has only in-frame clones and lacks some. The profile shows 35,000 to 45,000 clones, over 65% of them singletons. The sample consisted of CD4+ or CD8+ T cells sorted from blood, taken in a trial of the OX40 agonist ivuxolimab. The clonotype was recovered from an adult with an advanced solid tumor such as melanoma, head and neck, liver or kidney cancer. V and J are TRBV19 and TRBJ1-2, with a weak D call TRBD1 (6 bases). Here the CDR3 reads CASTSRRGERYGYTF. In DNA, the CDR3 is TGTGCCAGTACCTCTCGGAGGGGGGAACGGTATGGCTACACCTTC.